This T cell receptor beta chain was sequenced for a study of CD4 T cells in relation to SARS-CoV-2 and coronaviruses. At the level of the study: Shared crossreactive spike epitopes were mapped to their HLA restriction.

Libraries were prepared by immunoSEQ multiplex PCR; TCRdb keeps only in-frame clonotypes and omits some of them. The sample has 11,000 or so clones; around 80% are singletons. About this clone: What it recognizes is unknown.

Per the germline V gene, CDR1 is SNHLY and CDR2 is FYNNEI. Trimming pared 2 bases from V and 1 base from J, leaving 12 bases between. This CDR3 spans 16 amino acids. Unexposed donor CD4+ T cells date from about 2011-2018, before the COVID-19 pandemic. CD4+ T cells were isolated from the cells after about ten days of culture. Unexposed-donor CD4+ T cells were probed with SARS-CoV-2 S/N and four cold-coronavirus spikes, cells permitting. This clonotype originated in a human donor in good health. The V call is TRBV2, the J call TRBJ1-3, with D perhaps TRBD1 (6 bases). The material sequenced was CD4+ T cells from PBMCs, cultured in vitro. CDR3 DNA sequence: TGTGCCAGCAGTGAATTACCAGGGGATTCTGGAAACACCATATATTTT. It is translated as CASSELPGDSGNTIYF.